This T cell receptor (beta chain) was retrieved from a study of TIL therapy for anti-PD-1-resistant metastatic lung cancer. Overall study: A handful of tumors were EGFR-mutant and two were ALK-rearranged.

The immunoSEQ assay was v3. Using immunoSEQ multiplex PCR, the repertoire was profiled, and TCRdb retains in-frame clones only, with some absent. The data show over 10,000 clones, with roughly three quarters seen just once and around 10% held by the top ten. V lost 5 bases to trimming and J lost 2 bases, with 17 bases between them. The CDR3 sequence is 16 residues long. Germline CDR1 SGHAT, CDR2 FQNNGV. This clone was detected only a few times. Other DNA sequences of this sample code for an identical CDR3. Time point defined: pre-treatment sample, taken before nivolumab and TIL therapy. Stage 4 NSCLC adults joined between late 2017 and January 2020.

The sequencing here drew on blood, taken at baseline. The gene calls are TRBV11-2 and TRBJ2-3, with D unclear. This clonotype was sampled from a person between 25 and 79 years old with non-small cell lung cancer. The CDR3 nucleotides read TGTGCCAGCAGCGATAAGGCCAGATCCGCCACAGATACGCAGTATTTT. Translation gives CASSDKARSATDTQYF.